This record covers a single TCR beta chain. A junction boundary mismatches the germline segment, possibly from a read error. Using a constant-region primer together with ProtoScript II reverse transcriptase, TCR beta cDNA was made from 500 ng of total RNA. Slightly modified ARM-PCR served as the procedure for the TCR beta libraries. These libraries came from three rounds of nested multiplex PCR. The first two PCR rounds used TRBV1-TRBV30 forward primers with a C-beta reverse primer, 10 to 11 cycles each. One entry per CDR3 protein results from TCRdb running MiXCR on the multiplex PCR reads. The repertoire has fewer than 350,000 distinct CDR3 sequences, 65% of them found once; the top ten carry under 8.5%. Germline CDR1 and CDR2: MGHRA and YSYEKL. The CDR3 extends over 17 amino acids. In addition to blood RNA drawn from unsorted whole blood, germline DNA was extracted. The sample originates from a study of tumor-infiltrating lymphocytes in primary liver carcinoma. Study at large: Surgery removed the patients' primary liver carcinoma. The patients comprised men and women between the ages of 30 and 69 years.

The sequencing sample was made of peripheral blood. The receptor was derived from a man aged 35-49 years with primary liver carcinoma and hepatitis B virus infection. V is TRBV4-1 and J is TRBJ2-2; D is uncertain. For the CDR3, the DNA is TGCGCCAGCAGCCAACAATACACATTTACGAACACCAGGGAGCTGTTTTTT. It is translated as CASSQQYTFTNTRELFF.